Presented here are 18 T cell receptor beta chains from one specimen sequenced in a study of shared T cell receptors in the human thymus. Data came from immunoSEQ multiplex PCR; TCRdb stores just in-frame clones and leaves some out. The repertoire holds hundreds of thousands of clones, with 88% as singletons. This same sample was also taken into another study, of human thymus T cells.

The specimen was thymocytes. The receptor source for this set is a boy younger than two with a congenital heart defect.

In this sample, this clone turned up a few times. Written as DNA, the CDR3 is TGTGCCAGCAGCTTGGAACAGGGAGCTAGTCAGCCCCAGCATTTT. It translates to CASSLEQGASQPQHF. The rearrangement uses TRBV5-5 and TRBJ1-5; a weak D match, TRBD1 (6 bases). V was cut by 0 bases and J by 6 bases, with 13 bases left in between. The CDR3 contains 15 residues. CDR1 and CDR2 (germline): SGHKS, YYEKEE (reference sequence).

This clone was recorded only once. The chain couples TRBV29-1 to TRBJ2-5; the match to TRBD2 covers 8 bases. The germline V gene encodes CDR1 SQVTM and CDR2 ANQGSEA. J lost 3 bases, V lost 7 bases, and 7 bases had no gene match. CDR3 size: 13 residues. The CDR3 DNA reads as TGCAGCGGGCCCGGGACTAGAAAAGAGACCCAGTACTTC. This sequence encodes CSGPGTRKETQYF.

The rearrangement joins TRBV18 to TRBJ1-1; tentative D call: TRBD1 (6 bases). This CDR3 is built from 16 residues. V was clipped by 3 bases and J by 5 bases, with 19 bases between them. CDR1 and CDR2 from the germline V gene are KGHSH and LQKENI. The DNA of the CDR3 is TGTGCCAGCTCACCCGAGATCAAAGGACAGACTACTGAAGCTTTCTTT. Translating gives CASSPEIKGQTTEAFF.

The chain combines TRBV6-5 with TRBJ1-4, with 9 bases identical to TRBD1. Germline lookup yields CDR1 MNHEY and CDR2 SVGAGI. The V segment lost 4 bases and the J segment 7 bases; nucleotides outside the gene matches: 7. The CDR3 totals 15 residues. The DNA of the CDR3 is TGTGCCAGCAGTTTTAAGGGACAGGGATCTGAAAAACTGTTTTTT. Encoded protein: CASSFKGQGSEKLFF.

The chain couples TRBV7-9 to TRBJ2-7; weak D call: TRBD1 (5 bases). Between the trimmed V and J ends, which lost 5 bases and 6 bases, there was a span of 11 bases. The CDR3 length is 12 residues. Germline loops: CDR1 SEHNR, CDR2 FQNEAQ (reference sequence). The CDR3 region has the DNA TGTGCCAGCAGCCCGACAGTTTCCGAGCAGTACTTC. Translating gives CASSPTVSEQYF.

The DNA for the CDR3 is TGTGCCATCAGTGAGAGCATCCTTCCCTACGGGAATGAGCAGTTCTTC. This translates into CAISESILPYGNEQFF. This chain connects TRBV10-3 to TRBJ2-1; D gene ambiguous. The CDR3 covers 16 residues. Germline loops: CDR1 ENHRY, CDR2 SYGVKD. V was cut by 2 bases and J by 7 bases, with 18 bases left in between.

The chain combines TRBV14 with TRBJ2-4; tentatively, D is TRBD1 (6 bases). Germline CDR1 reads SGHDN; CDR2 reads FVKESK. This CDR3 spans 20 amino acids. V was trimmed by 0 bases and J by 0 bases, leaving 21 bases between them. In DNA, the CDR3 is TGTGCCAGCAGCCAAGATTCGGCGAGGACAGCCCTATTAGCCAAAAACATTCAGTACTTC. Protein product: CASSQDSARTALLAKNIQYF.

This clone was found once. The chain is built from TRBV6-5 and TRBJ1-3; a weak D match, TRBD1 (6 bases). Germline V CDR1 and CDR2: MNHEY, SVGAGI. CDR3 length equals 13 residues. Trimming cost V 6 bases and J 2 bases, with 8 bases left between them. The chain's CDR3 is CASSRTAGNTIYF. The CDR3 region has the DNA TGTGCCAGCAGCCGGACAGCTGGAAACACCATATATTTT.

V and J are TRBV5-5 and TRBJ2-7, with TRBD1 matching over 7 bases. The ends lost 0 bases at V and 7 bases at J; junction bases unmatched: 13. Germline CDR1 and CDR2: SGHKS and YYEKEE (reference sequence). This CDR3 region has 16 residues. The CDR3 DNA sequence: TGTGCCAGCAGCTTGGATGAGAACAGGGGCCTACGGGAGCAGTACTTC. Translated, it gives CASSLDENRGLREQYF. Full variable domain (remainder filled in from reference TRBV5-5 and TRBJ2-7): DAGVTQSPTHLIKTRGQQVTLRCSPISGHKSVSWYQQVLGQGPQFIFQYYEKEERGRGNFPDRFSARQFPNYSSELNVNALLLGDSALYLCASSLDENRGLREQYFGPGTRLTVT.

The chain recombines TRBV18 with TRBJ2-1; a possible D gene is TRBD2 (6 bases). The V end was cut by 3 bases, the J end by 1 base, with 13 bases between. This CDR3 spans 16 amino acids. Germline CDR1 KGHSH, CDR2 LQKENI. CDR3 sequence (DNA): TGTGCCAGCTCACCCTCCGCGGGGCCTTCCTACAATGAGCAGTTCTTC. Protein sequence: CASSPSAGPSYNEQFF.

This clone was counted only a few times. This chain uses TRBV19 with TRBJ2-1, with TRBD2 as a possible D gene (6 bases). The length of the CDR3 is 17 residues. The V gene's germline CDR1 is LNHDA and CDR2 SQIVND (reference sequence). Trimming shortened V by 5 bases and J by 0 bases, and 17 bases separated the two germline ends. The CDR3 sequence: CASSVVLAASSYNEQFF. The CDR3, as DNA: TGTGCCAGTAGTGTCGTCTTAGCGGCCAGCTCCTACAATGAGCAGTTCTTC.

CDR3 nucleotides: TGTGCCAGCAGCGCCGGAGGGAGCGGAAACAATGAGCAGTTCTTC. Encoded protein: CASSAGGSGNNEQFF. J is TRBJ2-1 and V is TRBV9; D possibly corresponds to TRBD2 (6 bases). V was clipped by 3 bases and J by 5 bases, with 15 bases between them. Germline V gene sequence: CDR1 SGDLS, CDR2 YYNGEE. The CDR3 runs to 15 residues.

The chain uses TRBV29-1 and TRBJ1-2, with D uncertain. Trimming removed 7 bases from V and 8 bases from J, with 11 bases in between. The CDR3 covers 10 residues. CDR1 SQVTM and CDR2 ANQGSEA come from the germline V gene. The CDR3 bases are TGCAGCGCCTTCCTAGCGGGCTACACCTTC. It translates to CSAFLAGYTF.

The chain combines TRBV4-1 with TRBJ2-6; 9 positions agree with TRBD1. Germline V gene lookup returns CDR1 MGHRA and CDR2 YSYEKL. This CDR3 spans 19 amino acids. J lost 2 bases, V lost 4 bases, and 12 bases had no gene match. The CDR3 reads CASSPRDRAIWPGANVLTF. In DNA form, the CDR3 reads TGCGCCAGCAGCCCCCGGGACAGGGCTATTTGGCCTGGGGCCAACGTCCTGACTTTC.

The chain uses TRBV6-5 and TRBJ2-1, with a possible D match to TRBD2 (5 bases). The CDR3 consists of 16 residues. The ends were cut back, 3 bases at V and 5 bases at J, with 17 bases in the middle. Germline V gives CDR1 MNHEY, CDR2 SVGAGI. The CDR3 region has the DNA TGTGCCAGCAGTTATAGAGGCCGGGGATTAAACAATGAGCAGTTCTTC. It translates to CASSYRGRGLNNEQFF.

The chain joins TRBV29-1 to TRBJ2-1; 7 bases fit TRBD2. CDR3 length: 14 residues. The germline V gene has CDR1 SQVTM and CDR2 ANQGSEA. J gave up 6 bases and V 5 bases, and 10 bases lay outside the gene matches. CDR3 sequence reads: CSVMGLAVGNEQFF. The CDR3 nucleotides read TGCAGCGTTATGGGTCTAGCGGTTGGCAATGAGCAGTTCTTC.

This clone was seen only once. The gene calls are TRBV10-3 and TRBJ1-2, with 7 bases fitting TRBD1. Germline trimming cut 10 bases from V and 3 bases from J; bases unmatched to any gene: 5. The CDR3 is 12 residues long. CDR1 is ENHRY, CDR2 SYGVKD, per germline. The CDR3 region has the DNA TGTGCCAGCCGACAGGGCCACTATGGCTACACCTTC. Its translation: CASRQGHYGYTF.

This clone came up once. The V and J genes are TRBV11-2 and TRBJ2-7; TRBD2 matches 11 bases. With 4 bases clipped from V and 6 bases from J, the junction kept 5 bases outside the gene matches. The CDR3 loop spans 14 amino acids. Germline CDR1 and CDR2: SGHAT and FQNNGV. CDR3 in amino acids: CASSSRLAGCEQYF. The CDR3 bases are TGTGCCAGCAGCTCTCGACTAGCGGGGTGCGAGCAGTACTTC.